This T cell receptor beta chain stems from a study of Tregs in tolerant kidney transplant recipients (dated by TCRdb to between 2018 and 2020). Context from the whole study: Before combined kidney and bone marrow transplantation, this study identified donor-specific regulatory T cells using TCRbeta sequencing and then followed those same cells after transplant. In a few healthy controls, several methods of expanding Tregs specific for an allogeneic donor were compared by TCRbeta repertoire sequencing. Broader findings and caveats from the paper: Biological reproducibility was not directly assessed, although technical replication error appeared to be minimal. Expanding Tregs with activated donor B cells appeared to identify the most biologically relevant and donor-specific TCRbeta repertoire. The study was limited by small patient numbers, and the findings need validation in larger populations and under other immunosuppression protocols.

Trimming removed 3 bases from V and 5 bases from J; the gene matches leave 5 bases unexplained. In the germline V gene (reference sequence), CDR1 corresponds to LNHDA and CDR2 to SQIVND. The CDR3 covers 15 residues, taking in both the cysteine and the phenylalanine. The only DNA kept is the CDR3, 45 bases in frame from the first base. Thawed PBMCs were FACS-sorted into unstimulated Tregs (CD4+CD25+CD127-), CD4+ non-Tregs (CD4+CD25-), CD4 cells and CD8 cells. Blood from healthy controls was obtained either as purchased buffy coats or from healthy volunteers. Healthy control blood was processed to PBMCs with a Ficoll density gradient and then cryopreserved, whereas patient PBMCs were collected both before and after transplant. For TCRbeta CDR3 sequencing, genomic DNA from the sorted cells was extracted using the QIAGEN DNeasy Blood and Tissue Kit. High-throughput TCRbeta CDR3 sequencing was carried out commercially through immunoSEQ, with PCR amplification with bias correction and internal controls included. As for the original processing: Unique productive TCRbeta sequences were defined by CDR3 nucleotide sequence where primers matched, otherwise by CDR3 amino acid sequence with Vbeta and Jbeta genes. To correct for sorting error, sequences found in more than one sorted population at a frequency ratio of 2:1 or less were discarded, and the remaining shared sequences were assigned to the population with the higher frequency. A sequence counted as donor-reactive if, in CFSE-low cells, the sequence had a frequency of at least 0.01% and was expanded at least 5-fold compared with unstimulated cells. Repertoire divergence was quantified by Jensen-Shannon divergence using the top 100 TCRbeta sequences ranked by frequency. When a sample had multiple sequencing runs, each run was corrected for sorting error separately and the runs were then pooled. Entries here come from immuneACCESS through TCRdb and include only in-frame sequences with V and J called. Some clones fail to appear in such tables; in the studies checked, an unresolved V gene covers under half of the shortfall, and the cause of the remainder is unknown. The DNA gave D and trimming, while V, J and clone size come from that table. The sample yields roughly 70,000 clones; about four fifths were counted once. Roughly 4.9% of the sample is taken by the ten largest.

Comments on this clone: Its antigen remains undetermined. Base qualities are not recorded, but no much larger clone differs from it by a single base.

This receptor was identified in a human donor in good health. Sequences were obtained from CD4+ T cells from blood. The sequence links TRBV19 to TRBJ2-1, and 9 junctional nucleotides match TRBD1. The sequenced DNA: TGTGCCAGTAGTATGACAGGGGGAGGTCACAATGAGCAGTTCTTC. It encodes CASSMTGGGHNEQFF.